This note documents a single TCR beta chain sequence. Its target is unknown. This specimen comes from a study of T-cell memory formation after mild COVID-19. TCRdb reanalysed the 5' RACE reads using MiXCR and keeps one entry per CDR3 protein. In the table there are about 300,000 distinct CDR3 sequences, approximately 19% of which are singletons. General study results and limits: Clones that contracted from day 15 to 85 were balanced CD4/CD8, while later expanders leaned CD4+.

What was sequenced was PBMCs or a T cell subset sorted from them (not recorded which). The sequence came from a man aged 18 to 35 who had mild COVID-19 (a few samples of this study predate the infection). Cell type and time point are not known.

The CDR3 is CASDAGVEETQYF. In DNA form, the CDR3 reads TGTGCCAGCGACGCGGGGGTCGAAGAGACCCAGTACTTC. The chain has TRBV7-2 and TRBJ2-5; 7 nucleotides align to TRBD2. CDR1 is SGHTA and CDR2 is FQGNSA in the germline V gene. Unmatched junction bases numbered 6, after V lost 8 bases and J lost 3 bases. The CDR3 loop spans 13 amino acids.